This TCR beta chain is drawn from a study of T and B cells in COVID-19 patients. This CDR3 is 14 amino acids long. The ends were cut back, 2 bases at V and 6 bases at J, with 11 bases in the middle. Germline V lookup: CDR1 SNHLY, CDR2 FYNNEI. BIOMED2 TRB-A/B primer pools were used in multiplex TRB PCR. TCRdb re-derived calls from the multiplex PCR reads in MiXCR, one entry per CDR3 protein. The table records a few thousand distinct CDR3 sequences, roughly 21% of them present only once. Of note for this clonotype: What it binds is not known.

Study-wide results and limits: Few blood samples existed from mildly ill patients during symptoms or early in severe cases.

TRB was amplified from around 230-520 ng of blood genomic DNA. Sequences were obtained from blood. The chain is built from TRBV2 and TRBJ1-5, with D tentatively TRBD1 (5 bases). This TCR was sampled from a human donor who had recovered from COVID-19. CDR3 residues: CASSERAGTQPQHF. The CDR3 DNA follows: TGTGCCAGCAGTGAAAGAGCAGGGACTCAGCCCCAGCATTTT.